Below, 25 T cell receptor beta chains from the same sample are listed, as sequenced in a study of CD8 T cells in Susac syndrome. Reverse transcription of roughly 0.45 to 1 ug RNA used random hexamers. TCRdb called the immunoSEQ multiplex PCR reads again in MiXCR, with one record for every CDR3 protein. The data hold 110,000 or so distinct CDR3 sequences, with about 92% observed a single time. The specimen sequenced was CD4+ T cells from PBMCs. These receptors originate from a human donor with multiple sclerosis.

The chain has TRBV5-6 and TRBJ2-5, with D unclear. Germline V gene data show CDR1 as SGHDT and CDR2 as YYEEEE. The CDR3 has 14 residues. Trimming took off 5 bases at V and 5 bases at J, with 16 bases between the two ends. The CDR3 loop is CASRSAGFGETQYF. CDR3 nucleotide sequence: TGTGCCAGCAGGTCTGCTGGGTTCGGGGAGACCCAGTACTTC.

V and J are TRBV6-5 and TRBJ1-2; unclear D gene. The CDR3 is 12 amino acids. Trimming took 7 bases from V and 7 from J, leaving 13 bases between them. CDR1 MNHEY and CDR2 SVGAGI come from the germline V gene. The CDR3 DNA is TGTGCCAGCACTAATAACGTTGGTGGCTACACCTTC. This gives the protein CASTNNVGGYTF.

The chain's CDR3 is CASSPRSRTGEDTQYF. CDR3 nucleotides: TGTGCCAGCAGCCCCCGATCCAGGACAGGAGAGGACACGCAGTATTTT. This chain connects TRBV5-4 to TRBJ2-3; 7 positions match TRBD1. The CDR3 runs to 16 residues. Germline V gene data show CDR1 as SGHNT and CDR2 as YYREEE (reference sequence). Trimming at V came to 4 bases and at J to 9 bases, leaving 17 bases not matched to a gene.

This sequence joins TRBV11-2 and TRBJ2-1; D gene unclear. This CDR3 spans 14 amino acids. Trimming left V 0 bases short and J 1 base short, with 4 bases between. Germline lookup yields CDR1 SGHAT and CDR2 FQNNGV. CDR3 amino acids: CASSLDGSYNEQFF. Written as DNA, the CDR3 is TGTGCCAGCAGCTTAGACGGATCCTACAATGAGCAGTTCTTC.

This chain uses TRBV4-1 with TRBJ2-5; 12 bases align to TRBD2. CDR3 length: 15 residues. Trimming removed 3 bases from V and 4 bases from J; junction bases left unmatched: 3. Germline V gives CDR1 MGHRA, CDR2 YSYEKL. The CDR3 coding sequence is TGCGCCAGCAGCCAGGGGACTAGCGGGCGAGAGACCCAGTACTTC. It is translated as CASSQGTSGRETQYF.

The chain recombines TRBV11-1 with TRBJ2-3; D is unclear. The CDR3 is 14 amino acids. Germline assignment: CDR1 SGHAT and CDR2 FQDESV (reference sequence). Deletions cut 3 bases from V and 7 bases from J, with 14 bases between. The CDR3 is CASSFSESAYTQYF. The CDR3 coding sequence is TGTGCCAGCAGCTTCAGCGAAAGCGCATATACGCAGTATTTT.

The chain is built from TRBV10-3 and TRBJ1-2; 8 bases fit TRBD1. CDR1 is ENHRY, CDR2 SYGVKD, per germline. V lost 0 bases, J lost 9 bases, and 6 bases stayed unmatched. CDR3 length: 14 residues. For the CDR3, the DNA is TGTGCCATCAGTGAGTCGACAGGGGCGTCGAGCTACACCTTC. This translates into CAISESTGASSYTF.

This chain joins TRBV6-5 and TRBJ2-1; 13 bases agree with TRBD2. Germline values: CDR1 MNHEY, CDR2 SVGAGI. The CDR3 is made up of 15 amino acids. Trimming took 6 bases from V and 10 from J; bases not matched to a gene: 9. CDR3 region: CASSPDPGLAGEQFF. The CDR3 nucleotides are TGTGCCAGCAGCCCTGACCCGGGACTAGCGGGGGAGCAGTTCTTC.

This chain joins TRBV6-1 and TRBJ1-2; D possibly corresponds to TRBD1 (5 bases). CDR1 and CDR2 from the germline V gene are MNHNS and SASEGT. The CDR3 is 13 residues long. Trimming shortened V by 2 bases and J by 8 bases, and 12 bases separated the two germline ends. CDR3 region: CASSETGPRGYTF. The CDR3 coding sequence is TGTGCCAGCAGTGAAACAGGACCTCGGGGCTACACCTTC.

This sequence joins TRBV29-1 and TRBJ1-3, with 9 bases aligning to TRBD1. V lost 6 bases, J lost 7 bases, and 7 bases stayed unmatched. The CDR3 spans 13 residues. Germline V lookup: CDR1 SQVTM, CDR2 ANQGSEA. CDR3 protein: CSVAGTGSNTIYF. The DNA of the CDR3 is TGCAGCGTGGCCGGGACAGGGAGCAACACCATATATTTT.

The chain links TRBV4-1 to TRBJ2-3, with TRBD2 matching 11 bases. Germline-derived CDR1 and CDR2 are MGHRA and YSYEKL. This CDR3 is 15 amino acids long. Trimming took 4 bases from V and 1 from J; bases not matched to a gene: 1. Here the CDR3 reads CASSLGLAGTDTQYF. The CDR3 DNA reads TGCGCCAGCAGCCTGGGACTAGCGGGCACAGATACGCAGTATTTT.

On this clonotype: A junction end diverges from the germline sequence, so it may reflect a read error. This sequence joins TRBV7-7 and TRBJ2-5; 13 bases fit TRBD2. CDR1 is SSHAT and CDR2 is FNYEAQ in the germline V gene (reference sequence). The CDR3 extends over 16 amino acids. The CDR3 DNA is TGTGCTAGCAGCGTGGGACTAGCGGGGATGCAAGAGACCCAGTACTTC. It translates to CASSVGLAGMQETQYF.

In this sample, this clonotype turned up once. J is TRBJ2-7 and V is TRBV5-1; the match to TRBD1 covers 10 bases. There are 14 residues in the CDR3. The V gene end was trimmed by 3 bases and the J gene end by 7 bases; junction bases not matched to a gene: 7. Germline CDR1 is SGHRS and CDR2 is YFSETQ. The CDR3 region has the DNA TGCGCCAGCAGCTGGGAGGGACAGGGGCAAGAGCAGTACTTC. Protein product: CASSWEGQGQEQYF.

This chain links TRBV19 with TRBJ1-1, with 9 bases aligning to TRBD1. The J segment lost 0 bases and the V segment lost 5 bases, leaving 10 bases of the junction unmatched. The length of the CDR3 is 17 residues. CDR1 is LNHDA and CDR2 is SQIVND in the germline V gene (reference sequence). The CDR3 loop is CASSPRRDRAMNTEAFF. The CDR3 DNA reads as TGTGCCAGTAGTCCGAGGCGGGACAGGGCCATGAACACTGAAGCTTTCTTT.

The chain employs TRBV7-9 and TRBJ1-6; possible D gene TRBD1, 5 bases. Trimming took 5 bases from V and 9 from J, leaving 14 bases between them. The CDR3 runs 14 residues. CDR1 is SEHNR, CDR2 FQNEAQ, per germline (reference sequence). The CDR3 coding sequence is TGTGCCAGCAGCCTAGGGGTTAGAAGTTCACCCCTCCACTTT. Residues: CASSLGVRSSPLHF.

The chain uses TRBV19 and TRBJ1-3; no clear D. The CDR3 runs 15 residues. The ends were cut back, 4 bases at V and 3 bases at J, with 13 bases in the middle. CDR1 and CDR2 from the germline V gene are LNHDA and SQIVND (reference sequence). The CDR3 protein is CASSRAAENGNTIYF. Written as DNA, the CDR3 is TGTGCCAGTAGTAGAGCGGCAGAGAATGGAAACACCATATATTTT. Filled out from reference TRBV19 and TRBJ1-3, the complete variable domain reads DGGITQSPKYLFRKEGQNVTLSCEQNLNHDAMYWYRQDPGQGLRLIYYSQIVNDFQKGDIAEGYSVSREKKESFPLTVTSAQKNPTAFYLCASSRAAENGNTIYFGEGSWLTVV.

This chain joins TRBV28 and TRBJ2-5; D is perhaps TRBD1 (5 bases). With 5 bases removed from V and 4 bases from J, the gap between germline ends came to 17 bases. Looked up from germline, CDR1 is MDHEN and CDR2 is SYDVKM. The CDR3 runs to 15 residues. Here the CDR3 reads CASSTAGLMGETQYF. Written as DNA, the CDR3 is TGTGCCAGCAGTACGGCAGGGCTCATGGGAGAGACCCAGTACTTC.

The V and J genes are TRBV4-2 and TRBJ2-7; D tentatively reads TRBD1 or TRBD2 (5 bases each). Trimming stripped 4 bases from V and 6 bases from J, with 16 bases between. The CDR3 covers 14 residues. Germline CDR1 and CDR2: LGHNA and YNFKEQ. DNA of the CDR3: TGTGCCAGCAGCCGGATGGGGGTCTCGGGCGAGCAGTACTTC. It encodes CASSRMGVSGEQYF.

The CDR3 region has the DNA TGCAGCGCCGGGATTAACTATGGCTACACCTTC. It yields the protein CSAGINYGYTF. The chain uses TRBV29-1 and TRBJ1-2; D is undetermined. Deletions cut 7 bases from V and 1 base from J, with 7 bases between. The CDR3 loop spans 11 amino acids. Germline V lookup: CDR1 SQVTM, CDR2 ANQGSEA.

The V call is TRBV3-1, the J call TRBJ1-1; D ambiguous. Per the germline V gene, CDR1 is LGHDT and CDR2 is YNNKEL (reference sequence). The CDR3 sequence is 14 residues long. Trimming stripped 4 bases from V and 1 base from J, with 10 bases between. CDR3 DNA sequence: TGTGCCAGCAGCCGGTCGGGTGGGAACACTGAAGCTTTCTTT. This encodes CASSRSGGNTEAFF. Full variable domain (rest looked up from reference TRBV3-1 and TRBJ1-1): DTAVSQTPKYLVTQMGNDKSIKCEQNLGHDTMYWYKQDSKKFLKIMFSYNNKELIINETVPNRFSPKSPDKAHLNLHINSLELGDSAVYFCASSRSGGNTEAFFGQGTRLTVV.

The V and J genes are TRBV4-3 and TRBJ2-3; a weak D match, TRBD2 (7 bases). CDR1 is LGHNA and CDR2 is YSLEER in the germline V gene. Trimming cost V 3 bases and J 2 bases, with 9 bases left between them. The CDR3 is 14 amino acids. The CDR3: CASSHGGPTDTQYF. The CDR3 DNA sequence: TGCGCCAGCAGCCACGGGGGGCCCACAGATACGCAGTATTTT.

The rearrangement links TRBV29-1 to TRBJ1-1, with D uncertain. Germline CDR1 is SQVTM and CDR2 is ANQGSEA. The V end lost 4 bases, the J end lost 6 bases, and 9 bases lay between the germline ends. There are 11 residues in the CDR3. CDR3 nucleotides: TGCAGCGTTGTTCTATCCTCTGAAGCTTTCTTT. It codes for CSVVLSSEAFF.

The rearrangement links TRBV25-1 to TRBJ1-4; D may be TRBD1 (5 bases). This CDR3 contains 15 residues. Trimming left V 1 base short and J 5 bases short, with 11 bases between. Germline assignment: CDR1 MGHDK and CDR2 SYGVNS. CDR3 residues: CASSELASGNEKLFF. The CDR3 region has the DNA TGTGCCAGCAGTGAATTGGCGTCAGGGAATGAAAAACTGTTTTTT.

The CDR3: CASSQTGDEAFF. CDR3 in DNA: TGTGCCAGCTCACAGACAGGGGATGAAGCTTTCTTT. The V call is TRBV18, the J call TRBJ1-1, with TRBD1 matching over 8 bases. With V trimmed by 4 bases and J by 7 bases, 2 bases remained unmatched. Germline lookup yields CDR1 KGHSH and CDR2 LQKENI. The CDR3 has 12 amino acids.

This chain links TRBV2 with TRBJ2-4, with 8 bases fitting TRBD2. The CDR3 is made up of 14 amino acids. From germline, CDR1 is SNHLY and CDR2 FYNNEI. V was pared by 3 bases and J by 5 bases, with 3 bases of the junction left unmatched. In nucleotides, the CDR3 is TGTGCCAGCAGTGACACGGGGGGGCAAAACATTCAGTACTTC. Protein sequence: CASSDTGGQNIQYF.